A single sample is the source of the 10 T cell receptor beta chains below, sequenced in a study of cytomegalovirus exposure and HLA in healthy donors (dated by TCRdb to 2017 to 2019). Libraries were prepared through the immunoSEQ multiplex PCR assay. For the multiplex PCR, a mixture combining 60 forward primers for TCR Vbeta segments and 13 reverse primers for TCR Jbeta segments was used. TCRdb retrieved this table from immuneACCESS and kept in-frame rearrangements only. Not all clones are present; in checked studies, unresolved V genes account for under half, and no reason is known for the remainder. The sample table lists around 200,000 clones, roughly 82% of them with a count of one. The ten largest clones add up to approximately 1.2% of the sample. The sample taken for sequencing was PBMCs. The receptors come from a girl aged 2 to 10 in good health and CMV-seropositive.

The gene calls are TRBV2 and TRBJ1-5; D is unresolved. CDR1 SNHLY and CDR2 FYNNEI come from the germline V gene. The CDR3 covers 14 residues. V was clipped by 3 bases and J by 4 bases, with 10 bases between them. CDR3 coding DNA: TGTGCCAGCAGTGAGATAAGCGGGAATCAGCCCCAGCATTTT. Translated: CASSEISGNQPQHF.

This chain uses TRBV6-5 with TRBJ1-1, with a possible D match to TRBD1 (6 bases). V shed 7 bases and J shed 4 bases, with 13 bases lying between them. Germline CDR1 is MNHEY and CDR2 is SVGAGI. This CDR3 spans 13 amino acids. CDR3 sequence (DNA): TGTGCCAGCATTAGAGACAGGTCCACTGAAGCTTTCTTT. Translated: CASIRDRSTEAFF.

This clone occurred a few times. J is TRBJ2-7 and V is TRBV5-5; D is ambiguous. The V end lost 4 bases, the J end lost 0 bases, and 14 bases lay between the germline ends. CDR3 size: 15 residues. Germline CDR1 reads SGHKS; CDR2 reads YYEKEE (reference sequence). CDR3 in amino acids: CASSPFHHFSYEQYF. The CDR3 nucleotides read TGTGCCAGCAGCCCATTCCACCACTTCTCCTACGAGCAGTACTTC.

CDR3 nucleotides: TGTGCCAGCAGGGCCGGCACAGGGGGCACTGAAGCTTTCTTT. Translated, it gives CASRAGTGGTEAFF. The gene calls are TRBV6-1 and TRBJ1-1; 8 bases are a match to TRBD1. Per the germline V gene, CDR1 is MNHNS and CDR2 is SASEGT. The CDR3 spans 14 residues. With V trimmed by 6 bases and J by 4 bases, 7 bases remained unmatched.

This rearrangement joins TRBV25-1 to TRBJ2-5; D is unresolved. The J call may be in error: the DNA end matches TRBJ2-7 better. The CDR3 is 11 amino acids. CDR1 MGHDK and CDR2 SYGVNS come from the germline V gene. In DNA, the CDR3 is TGTGCCAGCAGTGATCCCTACGAGCAGTACTTC. Translating gives CASSDPYEQYF.

The rearrangement links TRBV10-1 to TRBJ2-1; 8 positions agree with TRBD2. Trimming cost V 7 bases and J 8 bases; bases outside gene matches: 7. CDR3 length equals 13 residues. Germline assignment: CDR1 WNHNN and CDR2 SYGVQD (reference sequence). For the CDR3, the DNA is TGCGCCAGCATGTTTGCGGGGGGCGATGAGCAGTTCTTC. Protein product: CASMFAGGDEQFF.

V usage is TRBV4-2 and J usage is TRBJ2-3; no reliable D call. The CDR3 totals 15 residues. V was shortened by 1 base and J by 5 bases, with 13 bases between the two germline ends. Per germline, CDR1 LGHNA and CDR2 YNFKEQ. CDR3 amino acids: CASSQGDAYLDTQYF. In DNA form, the CDR3 reads TGTGCCAGCAGCCAAGGAGATGCGTATTTAGATACGCAGTATTTT.

Of note for this clone: Compared with germline, one end of the junction differs, possibly owing to a read error. The chain combines TRBV11-2 with TRBJ1-2; 11 positions match TRBD1. Germline assignment: CDR1 SGHAT and CDR2 FQNNGV. The CDR3 length is 17 residues. As DNA, the CDR3 is TGTGCCAGCAGCCTAGCAATGGACAGGGGGCTTTATAGTGGCTGCACCTTC. Translated, it gives CASSLAMDRGLYSGCTF.

The chain employs TRBV11-2 and TRBJ2-1; 10 positions match TRBD2. The ends lost 2 bases at V and 7 bases at J; junction bases unmatched: 8. Germline CDR1 reads SGHAT; CDR2 reads FQNNGV. The CDR3 covers 16 residues. CDR3 sequence reads: CASSLRAASGRNEQFF. The DNA of the CDR3 is TGTGCCAGCAGCTTAAGGGCGGCTAGCGGGAGAAATGAGCAGTTCTTC.

The V call is TRBV28, the J call TRBJ1-2; 8 bases map to TRBD1. V lost 4 bases to trimming and J lost 3 bases; unmatched junction nucleotides: 4. The CDR3 has 14 residues. CDR1 MDHEN and CDR2 SYDVKM come from the germline V gene. As DNA, the CDR3 is TGTGCCAGCAGTTCAGGACAGGGCTACTATGGCTACACCTTC. Encoded protein: CASSSGQGYYGYTF.